Below, 18 T cell receptor beta chains from the same sample are listed, as sequenced in a study of tumor and adjacent non-tumor tissue in lung cancer. This sample's RNA came from whole unsorted tissue. The normal lung tissue was taken more than 3 cm from the tumor edge. TCRbeta libraries were built with three rounds of nested PCR, modified from ARM-PCR. TCRdb independently ran MiXCR on the multiplex PCR reads; one entry per CDR3 protein. Among 90,000 to 100,000 distinct CDR3 sequences listed, 80% were seen once. Input material: distant non-tumor lung tissue. The receptor source for this set is a man aged 60-69 years with small cell lung cancer.

About this clonotype: One end of the junction fails to match germline, which may point to a read error. This chain connects TRBV29-1 to TRBJ2-5, with D uncertain. There are 10 residues in the CDR3. Germline CDR1 and CDR2: SQVTM and ANQGSEA. The CDR3 DNA reads TGCATCGTTGACGGAGAGACCCAGTACTTC. This encodes CIVDGETQYF.

The chain carries TRBV12-3 or TRBV12-4 and TRBJ2-7; TRBD1 aligns across 10 bases. The CDR3 sequence is 13 residues long. The CDR3 DNA sequence: TGTGCCAGGAGCCGACAGGGGGCGGGCGAGCAATACGTC. This gives the protein CARSRQGAGEQYV.

On this clonotype itself: It is likely a read error, because the conserved phenylalanine at the end of the CDR3 is missing. It is unclear where the CDR3 begins or ends on the DNA, so no DNA is shown, and the CDR3 is as TCRdb lists it. This chain links TRBV12-3 or TRBV12-4 with TRBJ1-4; TRBD1 is taken as the D call from the table, unchecked against the DNA. The CDR3 totals 14 residues, both ends included. CDR3: CASTRTGFNEKLFL.

As for this clonotype: The junction shows a germline mismatch at one end, possibly a read error. The chain employs TRBV12-3 or TRBV12-4 and TRBJ2-1, with D possibly being TRBD1 (5 bases). This CDR3 comprises 14 residues. CDR3 in amino acids: CVSSSETEYNEQFF. CDR3 in DNA: TGTGTCAGCAGTTCCGAGACAGAGTACAATGAGCAGTTCTTC.

Turning to this clonotype: Because it lacks the conserved phenylalanine or tryptophan at the end, this CDR3 is likely a read error. The chain joins TRBV4-1 to TRBJ2-2, with 12 bases fitting TRBD2. This CDR3 is built from 17 residues. Germline values: CDR1 MGHRA, CDR2 YSYEKL. The CDR3, as DNA: TGTGCCAGCGGCTCCCGGACTAGCGGGACGAACACCGGGGAGCTGTTTATT. It translates to CASGSRTSGTNTGELFI.

The chain is built from TRBV29-1 and TRBJ2-7, with D possibly matching TRBD1 (7 bases). Germline values: CDR1 SQVTM, CDR2 ANQGSEA. The CDR3 covers 15 residues. V lost 6 bases and J lost 5, with 23 bases in between. CDR3 sequence: CSVGTSGPGGDEQYF. As DNA, the CDR3 is TGCAGCGTGGGGACTTCCGGGCCAGGGGGTGACGAGCAGTACTTC.

This clonotype was recorded a few times. The V and J genes are TRBV5-1 and TRBJ2-7; D gene ambiguous. Per germline, CDR1 SGHRS and CDR2 YFSETQ. This CDR3 is 12 amino acids long. Trimming took 0 bases from V and 3 from J, leaving 4 bases between them. In DNA form, the CDR3 reads TGCGCCAGCAGCTTGGACCTCTACGAGCAGTACTTC. Protein product: CASSLDLYEQYF.

On this clonotype: The junction differs from germline at one of its ends, possibly a read error. This sequence joins TRBV11-2 and TRBJ1-2; TRBD1 matches at 7 bases. The CDR3 totals 14 residues. CDR1 is SGHAT and CDR2 is FQNNGV in the germline V gene. Here the CDR3 reads CARSLDPGGYGYTF. The DNA for the CDR3 is TGTGCCCGCAGCTTAGATCCAGGGGGATATGGCTACACATTC.

Comments on this clonotype: An end of the junction does not agree with germline; a read error may underlie this. CDR3 sequence: CVSYMVNTEAFF. The CDR3 region has the DNA TGTGTCAGCTATATGGTGAACACTGAAGCTTTCTTT. This chain connects TRBV6-6 to TRBJ1-1; D ambiguous. Germline lookup yields CDR1 MNHNY and CDR2 SVGAGI (reference sequence). This CDR3 is built from 12 residues.

With regard to this clonotype: In this CDR3 the conserved last residue, phenylalanine or tryptophan, is missing, so a read error is likely. This chain uses TRBV29-1 with TRBJ2-7; 7 bases map to TRBD1. Germline values: CDR1 SQVTM, CDR2 ANQGSEA. The CDR3 contains 15 residues. CDR3 nucleotide sequence: TGCAGCGTGGGAACTTCCGGGACAGTGGGTGACGAACAGTACTAC. This sequence encodes CSVGTSGTVGDEQYY.

This clonotype has only one observation. The chain links TRBV6-6 to TRBJ2-1; TRBD2 matches 7 bases. V lost 0 bases to trimming and J lost 12 bases; unmatched junction nucleotides: 11. The germline V gene has CDR1 MNHNY and CDR2 SVGAGI (reference sequence). This CDR3 has 15 residues. The chain's CDR3 is CASSYSPGRREVQFF. The DNA of the CDR3 is TGTGCCAGCAGTTACTCCCCCGGACGACGGGAGGTGCAGTTCTTC.

As for this clonotype: The missing conserved phenylalanine or tryptophan at the end of this CDR3 makes a read error likely. No DNA is shown, since the ends of the CDR3 on it are uncertain; the CDR3 is the one TCRdb lists. V and J are TRBV11-2 and TRBJ1-6; the table calls TRBD1, which could not be checked here. The CDR3 has 15 residues if both end residues are counted. Germline CDR1 and CDR2: SGHAT and FQNNGV. The CDR3 here is CASSRTGQVNSPHHL.

This clonotype has a single count. This may come from a read error, since a much larger clone is one base off. The DNA of the CDR3 is TGTGCCAGCATCTTAGGGCGGCAGCGGAATGAAAAACTGTTTTTT. Translation: CASILGRQRNEKLFF. The chain links TRBV7-9 to TRBJ1-4, with D uncertain. The CDR3 contains 15 residues. Germline assignment: CDR1 SEHNR and CDR2 FQNEAQ (reference sequence).

Concerning this clonotype itself: It may be a read error: a sequence one base away is much more abundant. V usage is TRBV30 and J usage is TRBJ2-1; 8 bases map to TRBD2. This CDR3 is built from 13 residues. V lost 4 bases to trimming and J lost 12 bases; unmatched junction nucleotides: 11. The germline CDR1 and CDR2 sequences are GTSNPN and SVGIG (reference sequence). The CDR3 bases are TGTGCCTGGAATGTGACGAGCGGGAGTGGGCAGTTCTTC. Translation: CAWNVTSGSGQFF.

Written as DNA, the CDR3 is TGTACCAACAGTAACCGGAGGGCCGGAACCCGGAAGCTGTTTTTT. Translation gives CTNSNRRAGTRKLFF. The rearrangement joins TRBV6-5 to TRBJ2-2, with D perhaps TRBD2 (6 bases). The CDR3 runs 15 residues. Germline assignment: CDR1 MNHEY and CDR2 SVGAGI.

Ten or more counts support this clonotype. This sequence joins TRBV5-1 and TRBJ2-3, with 11 bases matching TRBD1. Germline lookup yields CDR1 SGHRS and CDR2 YFSETQ. This CDR3 spans 16 amino acids. V lost 0 bases and J lost 2; bases outside the gene matches: 2. DNA for the CDR3: TGCGCCAGCAGCTTGGGAGGACAGGGGGCCACAGATACGCAGTATTTT. It translates to CASSLGGQGATDTQYF.

This clonotype is a singleton in its sample. Relative to the germline gene, one junction end is altered; a read error may explain this. V and J are TRBV11-2 and TRBJ1-3, with D possibly TRBD1 on 5 matching bases. The V gene's germline CDR1 is SGHAT and CDR2 FQNNGV. The CDR3 is 15 amino acids. In DNA, the CDR3 is TGTGCCAGCAACTTCAAGGGGCTGGAGCGGAAACACCATATATTT. Its translation: CASNFKGLERKHHIF.

This clonotype is a singleton in its sample. The V gene is TRBV6-1, the J gene TRBJ2-7, with 8 bases that match TRBD2. CDR1 is MNHNS and CDR2 is SASEGT in the germline V gene. This CDR3 comprises 15 residues. The CDR3 spells CAGSELADSSYEQYV. The CDR3, as DNA: TGTGCCGGCAGTGAACTAGCGGATAGCTCTTATGAGCAGTACGTC.